Below, 18 T cell receptor beta chains from the same sample are listed, as sequenced in a study of T cell responses to AZD1222 COVID-19 vaccine. Using immunoSEQ multiplex PCR, the repertoire was profiled, and TCRdb retains in-frame clones only, with some absent. Here the sample spans roughly 120,000 clones, about 93% being singletons. Sequencing was performed on peripheral blood, taken on day 0 of AZD1222 vaccination. All receptors derive from an adult in good health.

V gene TRBV7-8 combines with J gene TRBJ1-2; no clear D gene. The V gene's germline CDR1 is SGHVS and CDR2 FQNEAQ. The CDR3 runs to 13 residues. Trimming removed 5 bases at V and 3 bases at J, with 10 bases between. The CDR3 DNA reads as TGTGCCAGCAGCGCCTATCTAGACTATGGCTACACCTTC. The encoded protein is CASSAYLDYGYTF.

The V gene is TRBV5-5, the J gene TRBJ2-7, with 8 nucleotides matching TRBD1. The CDR3 spans 15 residues. The V and J ends lost 4 bases and 4 bases, in that order; junction bases with no gene match: 10. Germline V gene sequence: CDR1 SGHKS, CDR2 YYEKEE (reference sequence). CDR3 residues: CASSTLRDRGYEQYF. The CDR3 region has the DNA TGTGCCAGCAGCACCCTCCGAGACAGGGGATACGAGCAGTACTTC.

The chain links TRBV5-1 to TRBJ2-7, with a weak D call TRBD1 (6 bases). This CDR3 spans 14 amino acids. Germline V gene data show CDR1 as SGHRS and CDR2 as YFSETQ. Trimming took 4 bases from V and 2 from J, leaving 13 bases between them. The CDR3 DNA sequence: TGCGCCAGCAGCCTACCAGGGGCCACCTACGAGCAGTACTTC. Amino acids: CASSLPGATYEQYF.

V is TRBV15 and J is TRBJ1-2, with D hard to call. Germline V CDR1 and CDR2: LNHNV, YYDKDF (reference sequence). Trimming stripped 0 bases from V and 7 bases from J, with 9 bases between. The CDR3 length is 13 residues. The CDR3 coding sequence is TGTGCCACCAGCAGAGATGATAACAGTGGCTACACCTTC. Protein: CATSRDDNSGYTF.

The rearrangement links TRBV27 to TRBJ1-2; no firm D call. Germline V lookup: CDR1 MNHEY, CDR2 SMNVEV (reference sequence). The CDR3 spans 14 residues. V lost 3 bases to trimming and J lost 4 bases, with 12 bases between them. The CDR3 DNA reads as TGTGCCAGCAGTTTTAGTTTGGGGAGCTATGGCTACACCTTC. It translates to CASSFSLGSYGYTF.

V is TRBV7-9 and J is TRBJ1-3, with D uncertain. V was pared by 4 bases and J by 0 bases, with 16 bases between. The CDR3 spans 17 residues. Per the germline V gene, CDR1 is SEHNR and CDR2 is FQNEAQ (reference sequence). CDR3: CASSSTPSRPSGNTIYF. The DNA of the CDR3 is TGTGCCAGCAGCTCCACCCCCTCTCGACCCTCTGGAAACACCATATATTTT. The variable domain in full, with the rest retrieved from reference TRBV7-9 and TRBJ1-3, is DTGVSQNPRHKITKRGQNVTFRCDPISEHNRLYWYRQTLGQGPEFLTYFQNEAQLEKSRLLSDRFSAERPKGSFSTLEIQRTEQGDSAMYLCASSSTPSRPSGNTIYFGEGSWLTVV.

The V and J genes are TRBV5-5 and TRBJ1-5; TRBD1 aligns across 11 bases. CDR1 is SGHKS, CDR2 YYEKEE, per germline (reference sequence). V shed 4 bases, J shed 6 bases, and the junction held 6 bases outside the gene matches. There are 15 residues in the CDR3. The CDR3 nucleotides read TGTGCCAGCAGCGCGGGACAGGGGGGGAGTCAGCCCCAGCATTTT. This translates into CASSAGQGGSQPQHF.

V and J are TRBV9 and TRBJ1-6; weak D call: TRBD1 (5 bases). The CDR3 runs to 14 residues. From germline, CDR1 is SGDLS and CDR2 YYNGEE. Trimming took off 0 bases at V and 7 bases at J, with 8 bases between the two ends. This CDR3 is CASSVDGDNSPLHF. For the CDR3, the DNA is TGTGCCAGCAGCGTAGATGGGGACAATTCACCCCTCCACTTT.

The table lists this clone with a count of one. The chain joins TRBV7-9 to TRBJ2-2; no clear D gene. Trimming cost V 2 bases and J 10 bases, with 14 bases left between them. There are 14 residues in the CDR3. The germline CDR1 and CDR2 sequences are SEHNR and FQNEAQ (reference sequence). Here the CDR3 reads CASSLSLQVEELFF. CDR3 coding DNA: TGTGCCAGCAGCTTATCCCTCCAAGTTGAGGAGCTGTTTTTT.

This chain links TRBV6-5 with TRBJ2-5; D unclear. CDR3 size: 14 residues. Germline V lookup: CDR1 MNHEY, CDR2 SVGAGI. V gave up 6 bases and J gave up 1 base, with 12 bases separating them. The CDR3 sequence is CASRDGQTQETQYF. Written as DNA, the CDR3 is TGTGCCAGCAGGGACGGGCAGACCCAAGAGACCCAGTACTTC.

In DNA, the CDR3 is TGTGCCAGCAGCTTCCGGGACAGGAACTACGAGCAGTACTTC. It is translated as CASSFRDRNYEQYF. V is TRBV7-2 and J is TRBJ2-7; 8 bases line up with TRBD1. In germline, CDR1 is SGHTA, CDR2 FQGNSA. CDR3 length: 14 residues. V shed 3 bases and J 3 bases; nucleotides not matched to a gene: 4.

The genes are TRBV5-1 and TRBJ2-7; D is perhaps TRBD1 (6 bases). CDR1 is SGHRS and CDR2 is YFSETQ in the germline V gene. The CDR3 has 15 amino acids. The V end lost 3 bases, the J end lost 5 bases, and 18 bases lay between the germline ends. The CDR3 region is CASSYGQTPNHEQYF. CDR3 nucleotides: TGCGCCAGCAGCTACGGACAGACTCCTAACCACGAGCAGTACTTC.

The chain recombines TRBV5-5 with TRBJ2-5; D is unclear. CDR1 and CDR2 (germline): SGHKS, YYEKEE (reference sequence). V was clipped by 1 base and J by 5 bases, with 3 bases between them. The CDR3 consists of 11 residues. In DNA, the CDR3 is TGTGCCAGCAGCTTGTTCGAGACCCAGTACTTC. Its translation is CASSLFETQYF. Supplemented by reference TRBV5-5 and TRBJ2-5, the full variable domain reads DAGVTQSPTHLIKTRGQQVTLRCSPISGHKSVSWYQQVLGQGPQFIFQYYEKEERGRGNFPDRFSARQFPNYSSELNVNALLLGDSALYLCASSLFETQYFGPGTRLLVL.

V gene TRBV12-3 or TRBV12-4 combines with J gene TRBJ1-6; D is uncertain. The CDR3 loop spans 13 amino acids. Trimming removed 6 bases at V and 6 bases at J, with 9 bases between. The CDR3, as DNA: TGTGCCAGCAGGGGTACCCTTAATTCACCCCTCCACTTT. Translated, it gives CASRGTLNSPLHF.

CDR3 sequence (DNA): TGTGCCAGCAGCCCCGAGGGGGGACAGGACTATGGCTACACCTTC. It codes for CASSPEGGQDYGYTF. V and J are TRBV7-3 and TRBJ1-2; 8 positions match TRBD1. The CDR3 runs to 15 residues. Germline V gene data show CDR1 as SGHTA and CDR2 as FQGTGA. Germline trimming cut 5 bases from V and 3 bases from J; bases unmatched to any gene: 8.

The chain is built from TRBV5-4 and TRBJ1-2, with a weak D call TRBD1 (5 bases). The CDR3 runs 13 residues. The germline gives CDR1 SGHNT, CDR2 YYREEE (reference sequence). V lost 0 bases to trimming and J lost 4 bases, with 7 bases between them. CDR3 residues: CASSLDRSYGYTF. The CDR3 DNA sequence: TGTGCCAGCAGCTTGGACAGGTCCTATGGCTACACCTTC.

The J gene is TRBJ1-2, the V gene TRBV3-1 (or the pseudogene TRBV3-2); TRBD1 is a possible D gene (5 bases). Trimming stripped 4 bases from V and 4 bases from J, with 22 bases between. Germline V lookup: CDR1 LGHDT, CDR2 YNNKEL (reference sequence). The CDR3 is 17 residues long. The CDR3 loop is CASSPYGARGGLYGYTF. CDR3 sequence (DNA): TGTGCCAGCAGCCCATATGGGGCCCGGGGCGGACTCTATGGCTACACCTTC.

CDR3 coding DNA: TGTGCCAGCAGTTTACCTCTCTTGAGGAGGGAAGGCTACACCTTC. Translation gives CASSLPLLRREGYTF. V usage is TRBV28 and J usage is TRBJ1-2; no reliable D call. This CDR3 is 15 amino acids long. The V gene lost 2 bases and the J gene lost 8 bases, with 18 bases spanning the gap. Germline V gene lookup returns CDR1 MDHEN and CDR2 SYDVKM.